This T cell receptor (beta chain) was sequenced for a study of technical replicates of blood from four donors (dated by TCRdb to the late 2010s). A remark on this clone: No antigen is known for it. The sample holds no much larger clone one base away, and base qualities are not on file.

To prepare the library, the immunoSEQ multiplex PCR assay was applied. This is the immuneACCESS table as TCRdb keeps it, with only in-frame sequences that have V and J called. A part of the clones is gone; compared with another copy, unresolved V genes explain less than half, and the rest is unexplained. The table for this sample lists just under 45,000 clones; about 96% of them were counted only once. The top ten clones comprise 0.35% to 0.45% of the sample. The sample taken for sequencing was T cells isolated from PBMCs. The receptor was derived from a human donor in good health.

The CDR3 has the sequence CAWSPHRGETQYF. The DNA sequence is as follows: TGTGCCTGGAGTCCCCACAGGGGAGAGACCCAGTACTTC. The chain links TRBV30 with TRBJ2-5, with 7 middle bases fitting TRBD1. CDR1 and CDR2 are read off the germline V gene (reference sequence) as GTSNPN and SVGIG. Counted from cysteine to phenylalanine, this CDR3 has 13 amino acids. Just the 39-base CDR3 DNA is kept, in frame starting at base 1. Trimming removed 2 bases from V and 4 bases from J; the gene matches leave 4 bases unexplained.